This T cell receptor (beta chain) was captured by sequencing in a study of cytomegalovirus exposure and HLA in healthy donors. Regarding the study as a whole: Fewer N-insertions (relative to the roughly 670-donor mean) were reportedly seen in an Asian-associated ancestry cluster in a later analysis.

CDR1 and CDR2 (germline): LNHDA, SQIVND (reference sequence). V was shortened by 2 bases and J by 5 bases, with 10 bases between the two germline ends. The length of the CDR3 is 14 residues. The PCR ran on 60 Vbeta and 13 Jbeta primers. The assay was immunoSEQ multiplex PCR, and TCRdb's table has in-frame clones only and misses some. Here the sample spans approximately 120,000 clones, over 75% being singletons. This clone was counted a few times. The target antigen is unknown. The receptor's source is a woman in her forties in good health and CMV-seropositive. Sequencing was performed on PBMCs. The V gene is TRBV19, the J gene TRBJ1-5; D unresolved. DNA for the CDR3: TGTGCCAGTAGTATACTGTCGGGATATCAGCCCCAGCATTTT. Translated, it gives CASSILSGYQPQHF.